This is a list of T cell receptor beta chains from one sample in a study of T cell responses to AZD1222 COVID-19 vaccine. Profiling relied on immunoSEQ multiplex PCR, and the TCRdb table lists in-frame clones only, not all of them. This sample has under 120,000 clones, with 90% to 95% found just once. The sequences come from peripheral blood, collected on day 0 of AZD1222 vaccination. Receptors were obtained from an adult in good health. CDR3s include the opening cysteine and the closing phenylalanine or tryptophan. Fields, in order: J gene, clone size, D gene, V gene, CDR3 protein, CDR3 DNA. A D gene is named only where the DNA matches it firmly. Only part of the rows carry a size: once, few, many, or a class if the clone is expanded.

>TRBJ1-2|-|-|TRBV19
CTSSILGYGYTF
TGTACCAGTAGTATCTTAGGGTATGGCTACACCTTC
>TRBJ1-4|-|-|TRBV9
CASSVGGAATNEKLFF
TGTGCCAGCAGCGTAGGAGGGGCAGCAACTAATGAAAAACTGTTTTTT
>TRBJ1-3|once|-|TRBV6-5
CASFLGSGNTIYF
TGTGCCAGCTTCTTAGGCTCTGGAAACACCATATATTTT
>TRBJ1-1|-|TRBD1|TRBV7-8
CASSLGGQVNTEAFF
TGTGCCAGCAGCTTGGGGGGACAGGTGAACACTGAAGCTTTCTTT
>TRBJ1-2|few|TRBD1|TRBV19
CASLDRGMGYGYTF
TGTGCCAGTCTGGACAGGGGAATGGGCTATGGCTACACCTTC
>TRBJ1-2|-|-|TRBV12-3/TRBV12-4
CASSFQENYGYTF
TGTGCCAGCAGTTTCCAGGAGAACTATGGCTACACCTTC
>TRBJ1-2|-|TRBD1|TRBV28
CASSTSDRGLPNYGYTF
TGTGCCAGCAGTACCTCGGACAGGGGACTCCCTAACTATGGCTACACCTTC
>TRBJ1-1|-|TRBD1|TRBV29-1
CSVTGGTEAFF
TGCAGCGTGACAGGGGGGACTGAAGCTTTCTTT
>TRBJ1-2|-|-|TRBV13
CASSLQSGAGNYGYTF
TGTGCCAGCAGCTTACAATCCGGGGCGGGGAACTATGGCTACACCTTC
>TRBJ2-7|-|-|TRBV4-3
CASSQSRQLSNSYEQYF
TGCGCCAGCAGCCAATCCAGACAGCTAAGTAACTCCTACGAGCAGTACTTC
>TRBJ1-2|-|-|TRBV18
CASSPPAGYGYTF
TGTGCCAGCTCACCACCTGCGGGGTACGGCTACACCTTC
>TRBJ2-2|-|TRBD1|TRBV2
CASRGQGVDTGELFF
TGTGCCAGCAGAGGACAGGGGGTCGACACCGGGGAGCTGTTTTTT